The 6 T cell receptor beta chains listed next were all sequenced from one sample in a study of blood T cells in healthy people across ages. Primers used in a second PCR of roughly 7 to 12 cycles were a sample-barcoded 5' primer and a J-beta primer mix. A single record per CDR3 protein comes from TCRdb applying MiXCR to the 5' RACE reads. The sample shows about 1.5 million distinct CDR3 sequences, 42% of them seen only once. Sequenced material: blood. All receptors derive from a woman between 18 and 29 years old in good health.

The CDR3 bases are TGCAGTGCTAGAGTTAGCGGGAGCCGAATCTACGAGCAGTACTTC. Amino acid sequence: CSARVSGSRIYEQYF. The chain carries TRBV20-1 and TRBJ2-5; 9 positions match TRBD2. The end of the DNA fits TRBJ2-7 better, so the J call may be wrong. CDR3 size: 15 residues. Germline-derived CDR1 and CDR2 are DFQATT and SNEGSKA (reference sequence).

This chain connects TRBV6-2 or TRBV6-3 to TRBJ2-3, with no clear D. The CDR3 sequence is 13 residues long. The ends were cut back, 5 bases at V and 2 bases at J, with 8 bases in the middle. Germline V lookup: CDR1 MNHEY, CDR2 SVGEGT. The CDR3 sequence: CASSSQFTDTQYF. In DNA form, the CDR3 reads TGTGCCAGCAGTAGCCAGTTCACAGATACGCAGTATTTT.

The chain joins TRBV29-1 to TRBJ1-1, with D maybe TRBD1 (6 bases). Germline V lookup: CDR1 SQVTM, CDR2 ANQGSEA. V lost 2 bases, J lost 5 bases, and 15 bases lay in between. The CDR3 extends over 14 amino acids. Written as DNA, the CDR3 is TGCAGCGTTGAATGGGGGGGGGCTCGGACTGAAGCTTTCTTT. Its protein product is CSVEWGGARTEAFF.

The rearrangement links TRBV3-1 to TRBJ2-5; D not certain. Trimming removed 1 base at V and 2 bases at J, with 11 bases between. The CDR3 sequence is 15 residues long. Per germline, CDR1 LGHDT and CDR2 YNNKEL (reference sequence). CDR3 sequence: CASSQVPGPQETQYF. CDR3 DNA: TGTGCCAGCAGCCAAGTCCCGGGCCCTCAAGAGACCCAGTACTTC.

The genes are TRBV5-5 and TRBJ2-5; D gene uncertain. The closer fit of TRBJ2-7 to the DNA end suggests the J call may be wrong. Per germline, CDR1 SGHKS and CDR2 YYEKEE (reference sequence). This CDR3 spans 12 amino acids. This chain's CDR3 is CASSLSAREQYF. The CDR3, as DNA: TGTGCCAGCAGCTTGTCCGCTCGCGAGCAGTACTTC.

The chain couples TRBV3-1 to TRBJ1-2; D is undetermined. V was clipped by 1 base and J by 8 bases, with 14 bases between them. The CDR3 loop spans 14 amino acids. CDR1 is LGHDT, CDR2 YNNKEL, per germline (reference sequence). The CDR3 DNA reads TGTGCCAGCAGCCAAGGAGGCGGCGGGAACGGCTACACCTTC. Amino acid sequence: CASSQGGGGNGYTF.